Listed below are T cell receptor beta chains from one sample, sequenced in a study of CD8 T cells in ankylosing spondylitis. TCRdb reprocessed the 5' RACE reads with MiXCR, giving one entry per CDR3 protein. There are around 150,000 distinct CDR3 sequences in the sample; about 16% occur only once, and about 7.6% lies in the top ten. The sequencing input was blood, either unsorted or a sorted T cell fraction (not recorded which). These receptors all stem from a male donor with ankylosing spondylitis or in good health (not recorded which). The CDR3 runs from the conserved cysteine through the conserved F or W. D genes are given only for firm matches. A clone size is listed for some rows: how often the clone was seen (once, few, many), or a class if it is expanded.

clone_size	v_call	j_call	d_call	cdr3_aa	cdr3_nt
few	TRBV11-2	TRBJ2-7	TRBD1	CASSITDRDYEQYF	TGTGCCAGCAGCATTACCGACAGGGACTACGAGCAGTACTTC
.	TRBV18	TRBJ2-5	.	CASSPKEAQYF	TGTGCCAGCTCACCAAAAGAGGCCCAGTACTTC
many	TRBV5-1	TRBJ2-3	.	CASSDPGGTQYF	TGCGCCAGCAGCGACCCAGGGGGGACGCAGTATTTT
few	TRBV12-3/TRBV12-4	TRBJ2-2	TRBD2	CASSSLTSGRASDGELFF	TGTGCCAGCAGTTCCCTGACTAGCGGGAGGGCCTCTGACGGGGAGCTGTTTTTT
many	TRBV5-1	TRBJ2-1	TRBD2	CASSRTEKAGYEQFF	TGCGCCAGCAGCCGGACGGAAAAAGCGGGATATGAGCAGTTCTTC
.	TRBV20-1	TRBJ2-1	TRBD2	CSARDLRLALYEQFF	TGCAGTGCTAGAGATCTGAGACTAGCCCTCTATGAGCAGTTCTTC
.	TRBV30	TRBJ1-6	.	CAWSVGRNSPLHF	TGTGCCTGGAGTGTTGGGCGGAATTCACCCCTCCACTTT
many	TRBV29-1	TRBJ2-3	.	CSGGLDTQYF	TGCAGCGGGGGCCTCGATACGCAGTATTTT
few	TRBV28	TRBJ2-1	TRBD2	CASSRMWTSGRARGNEQFF	TGTGCCAGCAGTCGGATGTGGACTAGCGGGAGGGCGAGAGGTAATGAGCAGTTCTTC
many	TRBV7-9	TRBJ1-4	.	CAIRARTNEKLFF	TGTGCCATCCGGGCCAGGACTAATGAAAAACTGTTTTTT
few	TRBV19	TRBJ2-7	TRBD1	CASSTSTGTRTEQYF	TGTGCCAGTAGTACGTCGACAGGGACCCGTACCGAGCAGTACTTC
many	TRBV28	TRBJ2-5	.	CASSLATGVRETQYF	TGTGCCAGCAGTTTAGCAACGGGGGTTAGGGAGACCCAGTACTTC
many	TRBV3-1	TRBJ1-1	.	CASSQDPGGKAFF	TGTGCCAGCAGCCAAGATCCGGGAGGGAAAGCTTTCTTT
many	TRBV24-1	TRBJ2-7	.	CATSDLQNHEQYF	TGTGCCACCAGTGATTTGCAAAACCACGAGCAGTACTTC
many	TRBV5-1	TRBJ2-7	.	CASSLVRGYEQYF	TGCGCCAGCAGCTTGGTTAGGGGCTACGAGCAGTACTTC
.	TRBV7-8	TRBJ2-7	TRBD2	CASSLVSFSSGIYEQYF	TGTGCCAGCAGCTTAGTTTCTTTCTCTAGCGGGATATACGAGCAGTACTTC
many	TRBV20-1	TRBJ2-1	.	CSARVLALDEQFF	TGCAGTGCTAGAGTCCTAGCTCTTGATGAGCAGTTCTTC
few	TRBV5-1	TRBJ2-3	TRBD2	CASRQLAGGFTDTQYF	TGCGCCAGCAGACAACTAGCGGGAGGATTCACAGATACGCAGTATTTT
.	TRBV9	TRBJ1-2	.	CASSASILDGYTF	TGTGCCAGCAGCGCCTCAATCTTGGATGGCTACACCTTC
many	TRBV3-1	TRBJ1-2	.	CASSQVPHGYTF	TGTGCCAGCAGCCAAGTGCCCCATGGCTACACCTTC
many	TRBV10-3	TRBJ2-1	.	CAISESGRAGHNEQFF	TGTGCCATCAGTGAGTCGGGGCGGGCCGGTCACAATGAGCAGTTCTTC
.	TRBV7-2	TRBJ2-1	.	CASSLAPLTDNEQFF	TGTGCCAGCAGCTTAGCCCCGCTGACAGACAATGAGCAGTTCTTC
once	TRBV20-1	TRBJ1-2	.	CSARPRDGEYGYTF	TGCAGTGCTAGACCTCGGGACGGCGAATATGGCTACACCTTC
.	TRBV30	TRBJ2-2	.	CAWSGDPSGELFF	TGTGCCTGGAGCGGGGACCCTTCCGGGGAGCTGTTTTTT
few	TRBV3-1	TRBJ1-1	.	CASSQELGLGAFF	TGTGCCAGCAGCCAAGAATTGGGGCTTGGGGCTTTCTTT
many	TRBV14	TRBJ2-1	.	CASSQEPGARWVEQFF	TGTGCCAGCAGCCAAGAGCCCGGGGCTCGATGGGTTGAGCAGTTCTTC
many	TRBV5-1	TRBJ2-3	TRBD1	CASSLDRLDTQYF	TGCGCCAGCAGTCTGGACAGGCTGGATACGCAGTATTTT
many	TRBV20-1	TRBJ2-4	.	CSANRLQDQNIQYF	TGCAGTGCCAACAGACTCCAGGACCAAAACATTCAGTACTTC
many	TRBV20-1	TRBJ2-7	TRBD1	CSTGTDTYEQYF	TGCAGTACGGGGACAGATACCTACGAGCAGTACTTC
few	TRBV6-5	TRBJ2-5	.	CASSYELGPETQYF	TGTGCCAGCAGTTACGAATTGGGTCCTGAGACCCAGTACTTC
many	TRBV5-1	TRBJ2-5	TRBD2	CASRKTGGGETQYF	TGCGCCAGCAGGAAAACGGGAGGAGGGGAGACCCAGTACTTC
many	TRBV5-1	TRBJ1-1	.	CASSVGLSRTNTEAFF	TGCGCCAGCAGCGTCGGACTGTCGCGAACGAACACTGAAGCTTTCTTT
many	TRBV7-8	TRBJ2-1	TRBD2	CASSFSFGLAGNNEQFF	TGTGCCAGCAGCTTTAGCTTCGGACTAGCGGGAAACAATGAGCAGTTCTTC
many	TRBV19	TRBJ1-5	.	CASSIVDAVYSNQPQHF	TGTGCCAGTAGTATAGTAGATGCAGTCTATAGCAATCAGCCCCAGCATTTT
few	TRBV5-4	TRBJ2-3	.	CASSGKRDTDTQYF	TGTGCCAGCAGCGGGAAGCGCGACACAGATACGCAGTATTTT
few	TRBV5-4	TRBJ2-2	.	CASSLAQGGTGELFF	TGTGCCAGCAGCTTGGCCCAGGGGGGCACCGGGGAGCTGTTTTTT
many	TRBV23-1	TRBJ1-4	.	CASTPITGKANEKLFF	TGCGCCAGCACCCCAATAACAGGGAAAGCTAATGAAAAACTGTTTTTT
many	TRBV5-1	TRBJ1-2	.	CASSPRGENYGYTF	TGCGCCAGCAGCCCCAGAGGGGAGAACTATGGCTACACCTTC
many	TRBV24-1	TRBJ2-7	.	CATSDPTDLSYEQYF	TGTGCCACCAGTGATCCGACGGACCTCTCCTACGAGCAGTACTTC
many	TRBV12-3/TRBV12-4	TRBJ2-7	TRBD1	CASRRLGQGYEQYF	TGTGCCAGCAGGCGCCTGGGACAGGGGTACGAGCAGTACTTC
few	TRBV3-1	TRBJ2-2	.	CASSQVPGLAGELFF	TGTGCCAGCAGCCAAGTTCCCGGGTTAGCCGGGGAGCTGTTTTTT
.	TRBV12-3/TRBV12-4	TRBJ1-4	.	CASSLALIQVLDSTNEKLFF	TGTGCCAGCAGTTTAGCGCTAATACAGGTGCTCGATTCAACTAATGAAAAACTGTTTTTT
many	TRBV20-1	TRBJ2-7	.	CSARTAAGKYEQYF	TGCAGTGCTAGGACGGCAGCGGGCAAATACGAGCAGTACTTC
few	TRBV20-1	TRBJ1-1	.	CSATVRPGVTEAFF	TGCAGTGCTACGGTAAGGCCGGGGGTCACTGAAGCTTTCTTT
many	TRBV29-1	TRBJ1-1	TRBD1	CSVEERQGETEAFF	TGCAGCGTTGAAGAAAGACAGGGAGAAACTGAAGCTTTCTTT
.	TRBV7-6	TRBJ2-1	.	CASSLAGRGSANEQFF	TGTGCCAGCAGCTTAGCCGGCCGCGGGTCGGCTAATGAGCAGTTCTTC
.	TRBV5-1	TRBJ2-2	.	CASSLAADNTGELFF	TGCGCCAGCAGCTTGGCCGCAGATAACACCGGGGAGCTGTTTTTT
.	TRBV7-9	TRBJ2-1	TRBD2	CASSASGSTYNEQFF	TGTGCCAGCAGCGCTAGCGGGTCGACCTACAATGAGCAGTTCTTC
few	TRBV10-2	TRBJ1-3	.	CASRGGQSSGNTIYF	TGCGCCAGCAGGGGAGGACAGAGCTCTGGAAACACCATATATTTT
.	TRBV10-1	TRBJ1-2	.	CASSVGLTGGHTF	TGCGCCAGCAGCGTCGGCCTCACGGGGGGCCACACCTTC
many	TRBV7-8	TRBJ2-3	TRBD2	CASSLGDSGRADTQYF	TGTGCCAGCAGCTTAGGCGATAGCGGGAGAGCAGATACGCAGTATTTT
many	TRBV5-1	TRBJ1-2	.	CASSTPSEPGGYTF	TGCGCCAGCAGCACGCCATCCGAGCCCGGTGGCTACACCTTC
.	TRBV12-2	TRBJ2-5	.	CASRSRGLSQREKYF	TGTGCAAGTCGCTCCAGGGGTTTGTCCCAACGTGAGAAGTACTTC
many	TRBV6-6	TRBJ2-1	.	CASGDNEQFF	TGTGCCAGCGGAGACAATGAGCAGTTCTTC
many	TRBV20-1	TRBJ2-5	.	CSARDHEETQYF	TGCAGTGCCAGGGACCACGAAGAGACCCAGTACTTC
.	TRBV5-1	TRBJ2-2	.	CASTVSLRNTGELFF	TGCGCCAGCACTGTAAGTCTCCGCAACACCGGGGAGCTGTTTTTT
many	TRBV5-1	TRBJ2-7	TRBD1	CASSTRDSYEQYF	TGCGCCAGCAGCACCCGGGACAGTTACGAGCAGTACTTC